A single sample gave rise to the 4 T cell receptor beta chains below, sequenced in a study of Graves' ophthalmopathy and Graves' hyperthyroidism. Amplifying from RNA transcripts, the study obtained TCR beta CDR3 regions. Second-round multiplex PCR followed a first-round RT-PCR using HTBI primers. From the multiplex PCR reads, TCRdb called clonotypes with MiXCR, one entry per CDR3 protein. Here the sample spans 200,000 to 300,000 distinct CDR3 sequences, around 42% being singletons. The sequencing input was peripheral blood. These receptors came from an adult man with Graves' ophthalmopathy.

A remark on this clonotype: The junction differs from germline at one of its ends, possibly a read error. This chain joins TRBV5-4 and TRBJ2-5; perhaps TRBD2 as D (6 bases). Germline V gene data show CDR1 as SGHNT and CDR2 as YYREEE (reference sequence). The CDR3 is 14 amino acids. The CDR3 DNA follows: TGCGCCAGCAGCCCGGGAGAACTCCGGGAGACCCAGTACTTC. Encoded protein: CASSPGELRETQYF. Using reference TRBV5-4 and TRBJ2-5 for the parts outside the CDR3, the full variable domain is ETGVTQSPTHLIKTRGQQVTLRCSSQSGHNTVSWYQQALGQGPQFIFQYYREEENGRGNFPPRFSGLQFPNYSSELNVNALELDDSALYLCASSPGELRETQYFGPGTRLLVL.

This clonotype has more than one count but fewer than ten. The genes are TRBV28 and TRBJ1-5; D gene ambiguous. Germline V gene sequence: CDR1 MDHEN, CDR2 SYDVKM. V was cut by 7 bases and J by 7 bases, with 11 bases left in between. The CDR3 has 12 residues. The CDR3 region has the DNA TGTGCCAGCATGAGCTCGGGACAGCCCCAGCATTTT. It codes for CASMSSGQPQHF.

This chain links TRBV29-1 with TRBJ2-7; D gene ambiguous. The CDR3 is 12 residues long. Germline CDR1 is SQVTM and CDR2 is ANQGSEA. Deletions cut 5 bases from V and 0 bases from J, with 8 bases between. CDR3 in amino acids: CSVPGVSYEQYF. The DNA for the CDR3 is TGCAGCGTTCCCGGAGTCTCCTACGAGCAGTACTTC.

This clonotype has at least ten counts. The rearrangement uses TRBV24-1 and TRBJ1-2; D possibly corresponds to TRBD1 (5 bases). Trimming took 4 bases from V and 7 from J, leaving 18 bases between them. The germline V gene encodes CDR1 KGHDR and CDR2 SFDVKD. The CDR3 loop spans 15 amino acids. This chain's CDR3 is CATSDQGTATGGYTF. DNA of the CDR3: TGTGCCACCAGTGACCAAGGGACGGCTACTGGTGGCTACACCTTC.